These 32 T cell receptor beta chains came from one sample sequenced in a study of blood T cell repertoires in COVID-19. Only in-frame clones appear in the TCRdb table, and some are missing; sequencing was by immunoSEQ multiplex PCR. The data contain 200,000 to 250,000 clones, roughly 81% of them singletons. Sequencing was performed on peripheral blood. These receptor sequences come from a man aged 45-65 years who had recovered from COVID-19.

V usage is TRBV9 and J usage is TRBJ2-7, with D possibly being TRBD1 (5 bases). The germline gives CDR1 SGDLS, CDR2 YYNGEE. This CDR3 region has 14 residues. Trimming took off 1 base at V and 5 bases at J, with 13 bases between the two ends. The CDR3 coding sequence is TGTGCCAGCAGCGTAAGGGCCCTAGGGGACGAGCAGTACTTC. This codes for CASSVRALGDEQYF.

This sequence joins TRBV9 and TRBJ2-5, with 9 bases lining up with TRBD2. Losses at the gene ends were 0 bases for V and 3 bases for J; bases not matched to a gene: 3. The CDR3 runs 15 residues. Germline V gene lookup returns CDR1 SGDLS and CDR2 YYNGEE. The CDR3 region has the DNA TGTGCCAGCAGCGTAGATCCTAGCGGGAAAGAGACCCAGTACTTC. Translation gives CASSVDPSGKETQYF.

This sequence joins TRBV7-2 and TRBJ2-1; D possibly corresponds to TRBD1 (5 bases). Germline assignment: CDR1 SGHTA and CDR2 FQGNSA. The CDR3 sequence is 17 residues long. Trimming cost V 3 bases and J 0 bases, with 15 bases left between them. CDR3 protein: CASSFQGVSSSYNEQFF. The DNA of the CDR3 is TGTGCCAGCAGCTTTCAAGGGGTTTCCAGCTCCTACAATGAGCAGTTCTTC.

This chain links TRBV7-9 with TRBJ2-7, with 8 nucleotides matching TRBD1. The CDR3 has 15 amino acids. The junction had 7 bases not matched to a gene; V was cut back by 1 base and J by 5 bases. Looked up from germline, CDR1 is SEHNR and CDR2 is FQNEAQ (reference sequence). CDR3 nucleotide sequence: TGTGCCAGCAGCTTAGGGACAGGGCAAGGTGACGAGCAGTACTTC. It codes for CASSLGTGQGDEQYF.

This clone has just a few counts. The chain has TRBV6-5 and TRBJ2-7; 8 bases fit TRBD2. The V gene's germline CDR1 is MNHEY and CDR2 SVGAGI. The trim removed 2 bases at V and 6 bases at J, leaving 12 bases unmatched. The CDR3 sequence is 16 residues long. The CDR3 region has the DNA TGTGCCAGCAGTTACCCCTCCGCGGGCGGGAGGCTCGAGCAGTACTTC. Its translation is CASSYPSAGGRLEQYF.

The genes are TRBV2 and TRBJ2-2, with 7 nucleotides matching TRBD2. V shed 6 bases, J shed 0 bases, and the junction held 1 base outside the gene matches. The CDR3 covers 14 residues. Germline V lookup: CDR1 SNHLY, CDR2 FYNNEI. The CDR3 region has the DNA TGTGCCAGCAGGGGGACTACGAACACCGGGGAGCTGTTTTTT. Amino acids: CASRGTTNTGELFF.

The sample holds a few counts of this clone. The chain uses TRBV3-1 (or the pseudogene TRBV3-2) and TRBJ1-3; TRBD1 is a possible D gene (6 bases). Germline loops: CDR1 LGHDT, CDR2 YNNKEL (reference sequence). The CDR3 is made up of 15 amino acids. Trimming cost V 1 base and J 0 bases, with 7 bases left between them. The CDR3 nucleotides read TGTGCCAGCAGCCAAGCGGGACACTCTGGAAACACCATATATTTT. Translating gives CASSQAGHSGNTIYF.

A remark on this clone: The sample has other DNA sequences that encode this CDR3 too. J is TRBJ1-5 and V is TRBV30, with D uncertain. The germline CDR1 and CDR2 sequences are GTSNPN and SVGIG (reference sequence). V was cut by 0 bases and J by 4 bases, with 7 bases left in between. The CDR3 consists of 13 residues. The CDR3, as DNA: TGTGCCTGGAGTGTTCGAGGAAATCAGCCCCAGCATTTT. The encoded protein is CAWSVRGNQPQHF.

A note on this clone: Other DNA sequences in this sample translate to the same CDR3. The V call is TRBV7-9, the J call TRBJ2-7, with TRBD1 identical over 10 bases. This CDR3 contains 14 residues. With 3 bases clipped from V and 6 bases from J, the junction kept 5 bases outside the gene matches. The germline CDR1 and CDR2 sequences are SEHNR and FQNEAQ (reference sequence). The CDR3 DNA reads as TGTGCCAGCAGCTTTCCGGGACAGGGGAGCGAGCAGTACTTC. It encodes CASSFPGQGSEQYF.

The chain employs TRBV4-1 and TRBJ2-1; TRBD1 is a possible D gene (6 bases). The V end was cut by 0 bases, the J end by 7 bases, with 10 bases between. The CDR3 length is 14 residues. The germline CDR1 and CDR2 sequences are MGHRA and YSYEKL. CDR3 coding DNA: TGCGCCAGCAGCCAAGATGCAGGGGCTAATGAGCAGTTCTTC. Its protein product is CASSQDAGANEQFF.

The chain combines TRBV14 with TRBJ2-1; 8 positions match TRBD2. The junction had 6 bases not matched to a gene; V was cut back by 8 bases and J by 0 bases. This CDR3 is 15 amino acids long. CDR1 and CDR2 from the germline V gene are SGHDN and FVKESK. The CDR3 coding sequence is TGTGCCAGCCGCAAGCGGGGGAGCTCCTACAATGAGCAGTTCTTC. Its protein product is CASRKRGSSYNEQFF.

The V gene is TRBV2, the J gene TRBJ2-5, with 11 bases lining up with TRBD1. CDR1 is SNHLY, CDR2 FYNNEI, per germline. V trimming: 8 bases; J trimming: 3 bases; junction bases outside the gene matches: 5. This CDR3 contains 14 residues. CDR3 residues: CASGGQGAKETQYF. CDR3 nucleotide sequence: TGTGCCAGCGGAGGACAGGGGGCGAAAGAGACCCAGTACTTC.

V usage is TRBV30 and J usage is TRBJ2-7; 8 nucleotides line up with TRBD2. CDR1 is GTSNPN, CDR2 SVGIG, per germline (reference sequence). This CDR3 has 16 residues. Trimming cost V 5 bases and J 3 bases; bases outside gene matches: 15. The CDR3 DNA reads as TGTGCCTGGGGGGACTCTCTCAGCGGGAGACGCTACGAGCAGTACTTC. Translating gives CAWGDSLSGRRYEQYF.

This chain links TRBV7-8 with TRBJ2-6; 8 bases match TRBD1. CDR3 length: 19 residues. Trimming took 0 bases from V and 4 from J; bases not matched to a gene: 11. Germline V gives CDR1 SGHVS, CDR2 FQNEAQ. CDR3 coding DNA: TGTGCCAGCAGCTTAGCCGGGGTCGGCAGGGGGCCCGGGGCCAACGTCCTGACTTTC. Protein: CASSLAGVGRGPGANVLTF.

This clone has a single count. The chain has TRBV7-6 and TRBJ2-5; 13 bases are shared with TRBD2. The J segment lost 5 bases and the V segment lost 6 bases, leaving 9 bases of the junction unmatched. Germline CDR1 and CDR2: SGHVS and FNYEAQ. The length of the CDR3 is 16 residues. CDR3 DNA: TGTGCCAGCAGGACCTCACTAGCGGGAGGGTGGGAGACCCAGTACTTC. Amino acid sequence: CASRTSLAGGWETQYF.

This clone was found once. The genes are TRBV19 and TRBJ2-1; the match to TRBD1 covers 8 bases. The CDR3 spans 14 residues. CDR1 and CDR2 (germline): LNHDA, SQIVND (reference sequence). V dropped 4 bases and J dropped 6; count of bases not matched to a gene: 5. CDR3 bases: TGTGCCAGTAGTACAGGGGGCAAACCCAATGAGCAGTTCTTC. Translation: CASSTGGKPNEQFF. The full variable domain, rest sourced from reference TRBV19 and TRBJ2-1, is DGGITQSPKYLFRKEGQNVTLSCEQNLNHDAMYWYRQDPGQGLRLIYYSQIVNDFQKGDIAEGYSVSREKKESFPLTVTSAQKNPTAFYLCASSTGGKPNEQFFGPGTRLTVL.

The J gene is TRBJ2-3, the V gene TRBV3-1 (or the pseudogene TRBV3-2); 9 bases agree with TRBD2. The CDR3 extends over 16 amino acids. V gave up 4 bases and J gave up 3 bases; unmatched junction bases: 8. Germline CDR1 LGHDT, CDR2 YNNKEL (reference sequence). This CDR3 is CASSPRTSAITDTQYF. The DNA of the CDR3 is TGTGCCAGCAGCCCCCGGACTAGCGCTATAACAGATACGCAGTATTTT.

This clone was found once. The V call is TRBV7-6, the J call TRBJ2-7, with TRBD1 matching over 7 bases. CDR1 and CDR2 from the germline V gene are SGHVS and FNYEAQ. The trim removed 5 bases at V and 2 bases at J, leaving 9 bases unmatched. The CDR3 consists of 15 residues. CDR3 in amino acids: CASSQTGTAAYEQYF. The CDR3 coding sequence is TGTGCCAGCAGCCAAACCGGGACAGCGGCCTACGAGCAGTACTTC.

J is TRBJ2-3 and V is TRBV2, with 8 bases lining up with TRBD1. The CDR3 spans 13 residues. Germline values: CDR1 SNHLY, CDR2 FYNNEI. The J segment lost 4 bases and the V segment lost 6 bases, leaving 3 bases of the junction unmatched. The CDR3 nucleotides read TGTGCCAGCAGGACAGGGGTTGCAGATACGCAGTATTTT. As protein: CASRTGVADTQYF.

V and J are TRBV2 and TRBJ1-1; TRBD1 aligns across 8 bases. The junction had 11 bases not matched to a gene; V was cut back by 6 bases and J by 5 bases. Per germline, CDR1 SNHLY and CDR2 FYNNEI. This CDR3 spans 15 amino acids. The CDR3: CASRRTGQGGTEAFF. CDR3 DNA sequence: TGTGCCAGCAGGCGAACAGGACAGGGCGGGACTGAAGCTTTCTTT.

This chain uses TRBV5-5 with TRBJ1-4; D is possibly TRBD1 (5 bases). The germline V gene has CDR1 SGHKS and CDR2 YYEKEE (reference sequence). The V end lost 0 bases, the J end lost 0 bases, and 9 bases lay between the germline ends. The length of the CDR3 is 16 residues. The CDR3 sequence is CASSLGQTATNEKLFF. CDR3 in DNA: TGTGCCAGCAGCTTGGGACAGACTGCAACTAATGAAAAACTGTTTTTT. The variable domain in full, completed from reference TRBV5-5 and TRBJ1-4, reads DAGVTQSPTHLIKTRGQQVTLRCSPISGHKSVSWYQQVLGQGPQFIFQYYEKEERGRGNFPDRFSARQFPNYSSELNVNALLLGDSALYLCASSLGQTATNEKLFFGSGTQLSVL.

This chain joins TRBV28 and TRBJ2-3; D may be TRBD1 (6 bases). V was clipped by 6 bases and J by 2 bases, with 18 bases between them. The germline V gene encodes CDR1 MDHEN and CDR2 SYDVKM. The CDR3 spans 16 residues. CDR3 region: CASSYTTGHFTDTQYF. The DNA of the CDR3 is TGTGCCAGCAGCTATACAACGGGACACTTCACAGATACGCAGTATTTT.

The J gene is TRBJ1-1, the V gene TRBV27, with D tentatively TRBD1 (6 bases). Germline CDR1 MNHEY, CDR2 SMNVEV (reference sequence). V gave up 4 bases and J gave up 1 base, with 16 bases separating them. This CDR3 spans 16 amino acids. CDR3 region: CASSSAPGEGNTEAFF. CDR3 coding DNA: TGTGCCAGCAGTTCGGCCCCAGGGGAGGGGAACACTGAAGCTTTCTTT.

The rearrangement joins TRBV29-1 to TRBJ2-2, with a possible D match to TRBD1 (5 bases). V was trimmed by 7 bases and J by 3 bases, leaving 18 bases between them. CDR1 and CDR2 from the germline V gene are SQVTM and ANQGSEA. The length of the CDR3 is 15 residues. The CDR3 reads CSAKNPGQHTGELFF. As DNA, the CDR3 is TGCAGCGCCAAAAACCCTGGACAACACACCGGGGAGCTGTTTTTT.

This chain uses TRBV27 with TRBJ1-2, with 10 bases matching TRBD1. Unmatched junction bases numbered 9, after V lost 5 bases and J lost 3 bases. The CDR3 sequence is 16 residues long. Germline CDR1 and CDR2: MNHEY and SMNVEV (reference sequence). CDR3 nucleotide sequence: TGTGCCAGCAGTCCCTATCCCGGGACAGGGGACTATGGCTACACCTTC. This codes for CASSPYPGTGDYGYTF.

The V gene is TRBV18, the J gene TRBJ1-2; 9 positions agree with TRBD1. The CDR3 runs 14 residues. Trimming at V came to 0 bases and at J to 8 bases, leaving 4 bases not matched to a gene. Germline CDR1 KGHSH, CDR2 LQKENI. The CDR3 reads CASSPPTGGHGYTF. DNA for the CDR3: TGTGCCAGCTCACCACCAACAGGGGGCCACGGCTACACCTTC.

The chain links TRBV19 to TRBJ1-1; no reliable D call. The CDR3 has 11 amino acids. V dropped 1 base and J dropped 9 bases, with 6 bases sitting between them. CDR1 is LNHDA, CDR2 SQIVND, per germline (reference sequence). CDR3 DNA sequence: TGTGCCAGTAGTATAGGACAAAAAGCTTTCTTT. Translating gives CASSIGQKAFF.

This chain links TRBV19 with TRBJ1-1, with TRBD1 as a possible D gene (5 bases). In germline, CDR1 is LNHDA, CDR2 SQIVND (reference sequence). This CDR3 contains 15 residues. Trimming removed 0 bases at V and 6 bases at J, with 14 bases between. The DNA of the CDR3 is TGTGCCAGTAGTATAGAAGGCAGGGCGATACCTGAAGCTTTCTTT. This sequence encodes CASSIEGRAIPEAFF.

The V gene is TRBV6-5, the J gene TRBJ1-2, with 7 bases aligning to TRBD1. Trimming cost V 0 bases and J 8 bases; bases outside gene matches: 6. This CDR3 is 14 amino acids long. Looked up from germline, CDR1 is MNHEY and CDR2 is SVGAGI. The CDR3 coding sequence is TGTGCCAGCAGTTACTCCAAAGGGGACAGCGGCTACACCTTC. Its translation: CASSYSKGDSGYTF.

The chain couples TRBV19 to TRBJ1-2; 7 bases map to TRBD1. Germline lookup yields CDR1 LNHDA and CDR2 SQIVND (reference sequence). This CDR3 spans 14 amino acids. Losses at the gene ends were 3 bases for V and 4 bases for J; bases not matched to a gene: 5. The CDR3 sequence is CASSIRDSFYGYTF. CDR3 in DNA: TGTGCCAGTAGTATTCGGGACAGCTTCTATGGCTACACCTTC.

The rearrangement joins TRBV3-1 (or the pseudogene TRBV3-2) to TRBJ2-7; TRBD2 matches 9 bases. V was pared by 3 bases and J by 6 bases, with 9 bases of the junction left unmatched. Germline V gene sequence: CDR1 LGHDT, CDR2 YNNKEL (reference sequence). The CDR3 loop spans 15 amino acids. Here the CDR3 reads CASSHSTSGSSEQYF. CDR3 bases: TGTGCCAGCAGCCACTCGACTAGCGGTTCATCCGAGCAGTACTTC.

This clone has just one count. It is unclear where the CDR3 begins or ends on the DNA, so no DNA is shown, and the CDR3 is as TCRdb lists it. This sequence joins TRBV29-1 and TRBJ1-4; TRBD1, the table's D call, was not compared with the DNA. Germline CDR1 and CDR2: SQVTM and ANQGSEA. The CDR3 has 12 amino acids, counting both end residues. The CDR3: CSVVGQGARLFF.